This T cell receptor (beta chain) was recovered during a study of blood T cell repertoires in COVID-19. Study-level background: Sites across the United States, Italy and Spain contributed samples from acute and convalescent COVID-19. PBMCs, B-cell-depleted T cells, or T cells were the source of the cDNA or gDNA that made up the material.

Germline V gene sequence: CDR1 SGHNT, CDR2 YYREEE (reference sequence). The CDR3 has 15 residues. V lost 1 base, J lost 4 bases, and 12 bases lay in between. Under the authors' procedure: Using reference gene primer amplification, nucleated cell counts were estimated. Produced via immunoSEQ multiplex PCR; TCRdb's table is partial and in-frame only. V and J calls and clone size are copied from that table; D and trimming were computed from the DNA. The repertoire holds about 88,000 clones, with over 75% as singletons. Sample: peripheral blood. The source of this sequence is a woman aged 80 or over with acute or convalescent COVID-19. The chain is built from TRBV5-4 and TRBJ2-1; a possible D gene is TRBD2 (5 bases). This chain's CDR3 is CASSLTASQYNEQFF. As DNA, the CDR3 is TGTGCCAGCAGCTTGACGGCTAGCCAATACAATGAGCAGTTCTTC.